This is a list of T cell receptor beta chains from one sample in a study of technical replicates of blood from a few donors. Sequencing was performed with immunoSEQ multiplex PCR; in TCRdb, only in-frame clones are kept and a portion is missing. The data show roughly 72,000 clones, with 96% seen just once and about 0.3% held by the top ten. Sequencing input: T cells isolated from PBMCs. The receptors were gathered from a human donor in good health. Both conserved end residues are part of each CDR3. A D gene is named only where the DNA matches it firmly. Size tells how often a clone was seen (once, few, many) or the class of an expanded clone, and some rows leave it out.

d_gene: .; j_gene: TRBJ2-7; abundance: once; v_gene: TRBV4-1; CDR3nt: TGCGCCAGCAGCCAAGAATATTCCGGGGGCTACGAGCAGTACTTC; CDR3aa: CASSQEYSGGYEQYF
d_gene: TRBD1; j_gene: TRBJ1-1; abundance: .; v_gene: TRBV5-1; CDR3nt: TGCGCCAGCAGCTTAGGGACAGGGTTGACTGAAGCTTTCTTT; CDR3aa: CASSLGTGLTEAFF
d_gene: .; j_gene: TRBJ1-1; abundance: once; v_gene: TRBV5-6; CDR3nt: TGTGCCAGCAGCTTGGTGGGCTACGGATTCGCTGAAGCTTTCTTT; CDR3aa: CASSLVGYGFAEAFF
d_gene: .; j_gene: TRBJ2-3; abundance: .; v_gene: TRBV7-6; CDR3nt: TGTGCCAGCAGCGACTTAACAGATACGCAGTATTTT; CDR3aa: CASSDLTDTQYF
d_gene: .; j_gene: TRBJ2-7; abundance: .; v_gene: TRBV11-2; CDR3nt: TGTGCCAGCAGCTTAGTTGGGGGCTCTTACGAGCAGTACTTC; CDR3aa: CASSLVGGSYEQYF
d_gene: TRBD2; j_gene: TRBJ2-1; abundance: .; v_gene: TRBV7-7; CDR3nt: TGTGCTAGCAGCTTAGGGCTAGCGGGCTACAATGAGCAGTTCTTC; CDR3aa: CASSLGLAGYNEQFF
d_gene: TRBD1; j_gene: TRBJ1-2; abundance: .; v_gene: TRBV27; CDR3nt: TGTGCCAGCAGTTTATGGGGACAGGGGGGTAACTATGGCTACACCTTC; CDR3aa: CASSLWGQGGNYGYTF
d_gene: .; j_gene: TRBJ1-1; abundance: .; v_gene: TRBV27; CDR3nt: TGTGCCAGCAGCCTTTCCCAGGGAACTGAAGCTTTCTTT; CDR3aa: CASSLSQGTEAFF
d_gene: .; j_gene: TRBJ2-1; abundance: .; v_gene: TRBV30; CDR3nt: TGTGCCTGGAGTGTTGGGGGACTTCAGTTCTTC; CDR3aa: CAWSVGGLQFF
d_gene: TRBD2; j_gene: TRBJ2-5; abundance: .; v_gene: TRBV27; CDR3nt: TGTGCCAGCAGTTCGCGGGAGGCCCAGGAGGCCCAGTACTTC; CDR3aa: CASSSREAQEAQYF
d_gene: .; j_gene: TRBJ2-7; abundance: .; v_gene: TRBV27; CDR3nt: TGTGCCAGCAGTTTGGGGCTAAACTCCTACGAGCAGTACTTC; CDR3aa: CASSLGLNSYEQYF
d_gene: TRBD1; j_gene: TRBJ2-1; abundance: .; v_gene: TRBV5-1; CDR3nt: TGCGCCAGCAGCTTAGGCGGGACAGGGGGTACGGATGAGCAGTTCTTC; CDR3aa: CASSLGGTGGTDEQFF
d_gene: TRBD1; j_gene: TRBJ1-5; abundance: once; v_gene: TRBV29-1; CDR3nt: TGCAGCGTCCCAGGGGGAAATCAGCCCCAGCATTTT; CDR3aa: CSVPGGNQPQHF
d_gene: .; j_gene: TRBJ2-3; abundance: .; v_gene: TRBV7-3; CDR3nt: TGTGCCAGCAGCTTACTGCAGGGAGGAGATACGCAGTATTTT; CDR3aa: CASSLLQGGDTQYF
d_gene: .; j_gene: TRBJ2-7; abundance: .; v_gene: TRBV7-8; CDR3nt: TGTGCCAGCAGCTTATCAACTAGTTGGGACGAGCAGTACTTC; CDR3aa: CASSLSTSWDEQYF
d_gene: TRBD1; j_gene: TRBJ1-1; abundance: .; v_gene: TRBV19; CDR3nt: TGTGCCAGCACCCTGGAAGGGACAGCCACTGAAGCTTTCTTT; CDR3aa: CASTLEGTATEAFF
d_gene: TRBD2; j_gene: TRBJ2-3; abundance: .; v_gene: TRBV7-3; CDR3nt: TGTGCCAGCAGCTTATTCAGCGGGGTAGGCACAGATACGCAGTATTTT; CDR3aa: CASSLFSGVGTDTQYF
d_gene: TRBD1; j_gene: TRBJ1-1; abundance: .; v_gene: TRBV19; CDR3nt: TGTGCCAGTAGCCCTCAAGGACAGGGGGCTGCTTTCTTT; CDR3aa: CASSPQGQGAAFF